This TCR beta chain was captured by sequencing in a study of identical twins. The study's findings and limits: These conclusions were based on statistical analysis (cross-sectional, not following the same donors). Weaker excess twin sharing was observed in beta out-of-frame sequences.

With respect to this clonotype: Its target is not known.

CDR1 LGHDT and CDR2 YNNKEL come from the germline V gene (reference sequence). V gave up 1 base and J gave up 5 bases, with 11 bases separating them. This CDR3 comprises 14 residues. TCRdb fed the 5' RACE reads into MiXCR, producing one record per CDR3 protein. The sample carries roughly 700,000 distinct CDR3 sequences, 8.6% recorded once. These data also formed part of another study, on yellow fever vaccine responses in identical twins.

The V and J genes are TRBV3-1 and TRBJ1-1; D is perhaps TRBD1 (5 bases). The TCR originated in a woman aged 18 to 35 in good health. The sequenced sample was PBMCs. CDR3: CASSQGGARTEAFF. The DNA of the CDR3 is TGTGCCAGCAGCCAAGGGGGCGCGAGGACTGAAGCTTTCTTT.